Reported below is one T cell receptor (beta chain). These data come from a study of blood T cell repertoires in COVID-19. Study in general: From T cells, B-cell-depleted T cells, or PBMCs came the material, which was cDNA or gDNA.

The assay was immunoSEQ multiplex PCR, and TCRdb's table has in-frame clones only and misses some. The sample includes about 120,000 clones, nearly 90% of them seen just once. Germline V gene data show CDR1 as SGHTA and CDR2 as FQGNSA. This CDR3 comprises 12 residues. The V and J ends lost 3 bases and 11 bases respectively, with 13 bases between them. V gene TRBV7-2 combines with J gene TRBJ1-1; the D gene is possibly TRBD1 (6 bases). Sequencing input: peripheral blood. The source is a woman aged 60 to 75 with COVID-19, enrolled during active disease. The chain's CDR3 is CASSFHRVGAFF. The CDR3 DNA reads TGTGCCAGCAGCTTCCACAGGGTTGGCGCTTTCTTT. Full variable domain (remainder filled in from reference TRBV7-2 and TRBJ1-1): GAGVSQSPSNKVTEKGKDVELRCDPISGHTALYWYRQSLGQGLEFLIYFQGNSAPDKSGLPSDRFSAERTGGSVSTLTIQRTQQEDSAVYLCASSFHRVGAFFGQGTRLTVV.